Listed below are T cell receptor beta chains from one sample, sequenced in a study of CD8 T cells in ankylosing spondylitis. One entry per CDR3 protein, called by TCRdb with MiXCR from the 5' RACE reads. The table includes around 230,000 distinct CDR3 sequences, 8% to 9.5% detected once. Material: blood, either unsorted or a sorted T cell fraction (not recorded which). The receptors shown here come from a male donor with ankylosing spondylitis or in good health (not recorded which). Each CDR3 is given with its conserved first and last residue. D genes are given only for firm matches. The listing skips clone size in some rows; elsewhere it reads once, few, many or a size class.

>many|TRBJ2-1|TRBV20-1|TRBD2
CSRAGLADNEQFF
TGCAGTCGGGCGGGACTAGCGGACAATGAGCAGTTCTTC
>many|TRBJ1-2|TRBV10-3|NA
CAISESGRGVYGYTF
TGTGCCATCAGTGAGTCGGGCAGGGGAGTCTATGGCTACACCTTC
>many|TRBJ2-3|TRBV5-1|TRBD2
CASSPSLTSGRDTQYF
TGCGCCAGCAGTCCCTCCCTTACAAGCGGGAGAGATACGCAGTATTTT
>many|TRBJ2-1|TRBV15|NA
CATSSLGPLSEQFF
TGTGCCACCAGCAGTCTGGGGCCGTTAAGTGAGCAGTTCTTC
>many|TRBJ2-1|TRBV12-3/TRBV12-4|NA
CASSHRVLSSYNEQFF
TGTGCCAGCAGTCACCGAGTATTGAGCTCCTACAATGAGCAGTTCTTC
>many|TRBJ1-5|TRBV15|TRBD1
CATSRAGQGSGQPQHF
TGTGCCACCAGCAGAGCGGGACAGGGTAGCGGACAGCCCCAGCATTTT
>NA|TRBJ1-3|TRBV7-2|NA
CASSLPEGTSNTIYF
TGTGCCAGCAGCTTACCAGAGGGGACGTCGAACACCATATATTTT
>many|TRBJ2-3|TRBV7-9|NA
CASSYRVVTDTQYF
TGTGCCAGCAGCTACCGGGTGGTAACAGATACGCAGTATTTT
>many|TRBJ1-4|TRBV15|NA
CATSRQATNEKLFF
TGTGCCACCAGCCGACAGGCAACTAATGAAAAACTGTTTTTT
>many|TRBJ2-5|TRBV7-9|NA
CASSFLGTPEETQYF
TGTGCCAGCAGCTTTTTGGGGACACCAGAAGAGACCCAGTACTTC
>NA|TRBJ2-5|TRBV5-1|TRBD2
CASSAGLAPPETQYF
TGCGCCAGCAGCGCCGGACTAGCGCCCCCAGAGACCCAGTACTTC
>few|TRBJ2-1|TRBV27|TRBD2
CASTPLGGGRYNEQFF
TGTGCCAGCACCCCTTTGGGGGGAGGGCGGTACAATGAGCAGTTCTTC
>many|TRBJ1-2|TRBV21-1|NA
CASSLHQPPNYGYTF
TGTGCCAGCAGCCTGCATCAACCACCTAACTATGGCTACACCTTC
>many|TRBJ2-7|TRBV27|TRBD2
CASSLSISGGYEQYF
TGTGCCAGCAGTTTATCGATTTCGGGGGGCTACGAGCAGTACTTC
>NA|TRBJ2-3|TRBV5-1|NA
CASSPWTEAGDTQYF
TGCGCCAGCAGCCCCTGGACGGAGGCAGGAGATACGCAGTATTTT
>NA|TRBJ2-7|TRBV11-1|TRBD1
CASSSPDRGRYEQYF
TGTGCCAGCAGCTCCCCGGACAGGGGGCGCTACGAGCAGTACTTC
>many|TRBJ2-1|TRBV5-5|TRBD2
CASSLGLAGNNEQFF
TGTGCCAGCAGCTTGGGACTAGCGGGGAACAATGAGCAGTTCTTC
>many|TRBJ2-5|TRBV24-1|TRBD1
CATSKGQGAPGQETQYF
TGTGCCACCAGCAAGGGACAGGGGGCGCCTGGTCAAGAGACCCAGTACTTC
>many|TRBJ2-2|TRBV7-2|NA
CASSLARGNTGELFF
TGTGCCAGCAGCTTAGCGCGGGGGAACACCGGGGAGCTGTTTTTT
>many|TRBJ1-2|TRBV20-1|NA
CSARDLGGGYGYTF
TGCAGTGCTAGAGATTTGGGGGGAGGGTATGGCTACACCTTC
>many|TRBJ2-3|TRBV7-3|NA
CASSLMDAGTDTQYF
TGTGCCAGCAGCTTAATGGACGCCGGCACAGATACGCAGTATTTT
>many|TRBJ2-2|TRBV7-2|NA
CASRPSGGELFF
TGTGCCAGCAGACCCAGCGGCGGGGAGCTGTTTTTT
>many|TRBJ2-7|TRBV7-2|NA
CATRSLASHEQYF
TGTGCCACCAGAAGCCTAGCAAGCCACGAGCAGTACTTC
>many|TRBJ2-3|TRBV7-6|TRBD1
CASSKYRGKTDTQYF
TGTGCCAGCAGCAAATACAGGGGGAAGACAGATACGCAGTATTTT
>many|TRBJ2-3|TRBV7-6|NA
CASSSSPIWRGSTDTQYF
TGTGCCAGCAGCTCAAGTCCGATTTGGCGGGGTAGCACAGATACGCAGTATTTT
>NA|TRBJ2-7|TRBV6-5|TRBD2
CASSNSEASGIFF
TGTGCCAGCAGTAACTCGGAGGCTAGCGGGATCTTCTTC
>NA|TRBJ1-2|TRBV7-3|NA
CASSHLNQAPNYGYTF
TGTGCCAGCAGCCACCTCAATCAGGCCCCTAACTATGGCTACACCTTC
>NA|TRBJ2-7|TRBV7-9|TRBD2
CASSLGTSGDYEQYF
TGTGCCAGCAGCTTGGGGACTAGCGGGGACTACGAGCAGTACTTC
>many|TRBJ2-3|TRBV11-2|TRBD2
CASSWTSGNLDTQYF
TGTGCCAGCAGCTGGACTAGCGGGAATCTAGATACGCAGTATTTT
>NA|TRBJ2-7|TRBV29-1|NA
CSVEWGDEQYF
TGCAGCGTTGAATGGGGCGACGAGCAGTACTTC
>NA|TRBJ2-1|TRBV7-9|TRBD2
CASSLDASGSGNEQFF
TGTGCCAGCAGCTTAGATGCTAGCGGGAGCGGGAATGAGCAGTTCTTC
>few|TRBJ2-1|TRBV5-1|TRBD2
CASSLGASGGYEQFF
TGCGCCAGCAGCTTGGGGGCTAGCGGGGGGTATGAGCAGTTCTTC
>many|TRBJ1-6|TRBV27|NA
CASSEYPWMDSRSSPLHF
TGTGCCAGCAGCGAATATCCTTGGATGGACAGCAGGAGTTCACCCCTCCACTTT